The 17 T cell receptor beta chains below all came from one sample that was sequenced in a study of blood T cells in healthy people across ages. Together with a sample-barcoded 5' primer, a J-beta primer mix was included in a second PCR lasting about 6 to 11 cycles. Each CDR3 protein is one row after TCRdb ran MiXCR on the 5' RACE reads. The table includes approximately 960,000 distinct CDR3 sequences, 25% to 35% detected once. These records were also assigned to another study, of T cells of mothers and their children.

The source material was blood. The receptors stem from a woman between 35 and 50 years old in good health.

This clonotype was seen many times. The rearrangement links TRBV7-2 to TRBJ2-7; 9 bases line up with TRBD1. The CDR3 is 15 residues long. Germline trimming cut 4 bases from V and 2 bases from J; bases unmatched to any gene: 6. Germline loops: CDR1 SGHTA, CDR2 FQGNSA. The CDR3 bases are TGTGCCAGCAGCTCCACCCGGACAGGGGCCTACGAGCAGTACTTC. Protein sequence: CASSSTRTGAYEQYF.

The chain uses TRBV6-1 and TRBJ2-4, with 11 bases aligning to TRBD1. The length of the CDR3 is 15 residues. The V gene end was trimmed by 7 bases and the J gene end by 13 bases; junction bases not matched to a gene: 15. Germline V CDR1 and CDR2: MNHNS, SASEGT. Here the CDR3 DNA reads TGTGCCAGCACTCAGGACAGGGGGCTATACAATGAGCAGTACTTC. This gives the protein CASTQDRGLYNEQYF.

To note about this clonotype: Given a much more abundant clone one base away, this may be a read error. The chain joins TRBV5-6 to TRBJ2-7, with 12 bases identical to TRBD1. The CDR3 consists of 17 residues. Germline V lookup: CDR1 SGHDT, CDR2 YYEEEE. The CDR3 region is CTSSFGTGGLVRYEQYF. The DNA for the CDR3 is TGTACCAGCAGCTTTGGGACAGGGGGCCTCGTCCGCTACGAGCAGTACTTC.

This clonotype was detected a few times. At one end the junction does not follow the germline gene, possibly because of a read error. CDR3 sequence (DNA): TGTGCCAGCGGCAAACATAGCGGGGGAATGTCTGCGGCCAACGTCCTGACTTTC. As protein: CASGKHSGGMSAANVLTF. The chain couples TRBV6-2 or TRBV6-3 to TRBJ2-6, with 9 nucleotides matching TRBD2. The CDR3 is 18 amino acids. Germline lookup yields CDR1 MNHEY and CDR2 SVGEGT.

The table lists this clonotype with a few counts. The J gene is TRBJ2-5, the V gene TRBV27; a weak D match, TRBD2 (5 bases). Trimming removed 4 bases from V and 2 bases from J, with 14 bases in between. The CDR3 is made up of 15 amino acids. Germline assignment: CDR1 MNHEY and CDR2 SMNVEV (reference sequence). CDR3 loop: CASSSASGQQETQYF. The CDR3 DNA reads TGTGCCAGCAGTTCAGCCAGCGGTCAGCAAGAGACCCAGTACTTC.

A word on this clonotype: A read error is possible here, since a much larger clone lies one base away. The chain uses TRBV28 and TRBJ2-7, with 8 bases lining up with TRBD1. This CDR3 is built from 13 residues. Germline lookup yields CDR1 MDHEN and CDR2 SYDVKM. Here the CDR3 DNA reads TGTGCCGGCAGACGACAGGGGTGGTACGAGCAGTACTTC. Translated, it gives CAGRRQGWYEQYF.

The chain uses TRBV7-8 and TRBJ2-4, with 7 bases matching TRBD1. Germline-derived CDR1 and CDR2 are SGHVS and FQNEAQ. CDR3 length: 17 amino acids. Trimming removed 4 bases from V and 1 base from J; junction bases left unmatched: 10. CDR3 nucleotides: TGTGCCAGCAGCTCACGAGGGGGCGGACAGGCCAAAAACATTCAGTACTTC. Translated: CASSSRGGGQAKNIQYF.

This chain links TRBV12-3 or TRBV12-4 with TRBJ2-7, with no clear D. Trimming removed 9 bases at V and 0 bases at J, with 12 bases between. This CDR3 region has 13 residues. This CDR3 reads CASGPINSYEQYF. The DNA for the CDR3 is TGTGCCAGTGGACCGATAAACTCCTACGAGCAGTACTTC.

Regarding this clonotype: At one end the junction does not follow the germline gene, possibly because of a read error. The V call is TRBV2, the J call TRBJ1-4; D remains unclear. The CDR3 length is 14 residues. Germline V gene sequence: CDR1 SNHLY, CDR2 FYNNEI. The CDR3 nucleotides are TGTGCCAGCAGTGGCGACGGAATTAATGAAGAACTGTTTTTT. It codes for CASSGDGINEELFF.

Details on this clonotype: An end of the junction differs from the germline gene, which may be a read error. This rearrangement joins TRBV28 to TRBJ2-6; D may be TRBD2 (5 bases). The CDR3 runs 17 residues. Germline V gene sequence: CDR1 MDHEN, CDR2 SYDVKM. The CDR3 region is CAGSSFRGPSGANVLTF. The DNA for the CDR3 is TGTGCCGGCAGTTCCTTTCGAGGGCCCTCTGGGGCCAACGTCCTGACTTTC.

This chain joins TRBV5-1 and TRBJ2-3; D is perhaps TRBD2 (6 bases). Germline V lookup: CDR1 SGHRS, CDR2 YFSETQ. The ends were cut back, 4 bases at V and 6 bases at J, with 15 bases in the middle. The CDR3 has 14 amino acids. CDR3 nucleotides: TGCGCCAGCAGCCCTGGGCGGGGTCAGGATACGCAGTATTTT. Encoded protein: CASSPGRGQDTQYF.

This clonotype has more than one count but fewer than ten. The rearrangement links TRBV20-1 to TRBJ2-7; TRBD2 matches 14 bases. This CDR3 has 17 amino acids. In germline, CDR1 is DFQATT, CDR2 SNEGSKA (reference sequence). The V gene end was trimmed by 5 bases and the J gene end by 8 bases; junction bases not matched to a gene: 17. In nucleotides, the CDR3 is TGCAGTGCTGCCGGGACTAGCGGGGGCGGATCGGGTTACAAGCAGTACTTC. Its translation: CSAAGTSGGGSGYKQYF.

CDR3 bases: TGTGCCACCAGCAGTAAGGACAAAGAGACCCAGTACTTC. Translation gives CATSSKDKETQYF. V gene TRBV15 combines with J gene TRBJ2-5; possible D gene TRBD1, 5 bases. The CDR3 runs to 13 residues. V lost 3 bases and J 3 bases, leaving 8 bases between the germline ends. Germline assignment: CDR1 LNHNV and CDR2 YYDKDF (reference sequence).

This clonotype was detected ten times or more. The V gene is TRBV6-4, the J gene TRBJ1-1; the D is unclear. This CDR3 has 13 residues. V was trimmed by 3 bases and J by 2 bases, leaving 7 bases between them. From germline, CDR1 is MRHNA and CDR2 SNTAGT. The CDR3 sequence: CASSEHDNTEAFF. The CDR3 DNA reads TGTGCCAGCAGTGAGCATGACAACACTGAAGCTTTCTTT.

In its sample, this clonotype was seen a few times. The rearrangement joins TRBV6-4 to TRBJ2-2; TRBD2 aligns across 10 bases. With 4 bases clipped from V and 2 bases from J, the junction kept 1 base outside the gene matches. The CDR3 has 15 amino acids. The germline V gene has CDR1 MRHNA and CDR2 SNTAGT. CDR3 amino acids: CASSASGGNTGELFF. Written as DNA, the CDR3 is TGTGCCAGCAGTGCTAGCGGGGGAAACACCGGGGAGCTGTTTTTT.

This CDR3 reads CASKLGEGTDTQYF. The CDR3 bases are TGTGCCAGCAAGTTGGGCGAAGGCACAGATACGCAGTATTTT. The rearrangement uses TRBV28 and TRBJ2-3; D remains ambiguous. With 7 bases removed from V and 1 base from J, the gap between germline ends came to 12 bases. The CDR3 runs to 14 residues. Germline lookup yields CDR1 MDHEN and CDR2 SYDVKM.

The table lists this clonotype with many counts. This chain uses TRBV20-1 with TRBJ2-1; the match to TRBD2 covers 11 bases. The germline CDR1 and CDR2 sequences are DFQATT and SNEGSKA (reference sequence). Trimming removed 3 bases from V and 0 bases from J; junction bases left unmatched: 7. The CDR3 totals 17 residues. The CDR3 loop is CSASLLAGATSYNEQFF. CDR3 nucleotides: TGCAGTGCTAGTTTACTAGCGGGGGCTACCTCCTACAATGAGCAGTTCTTC.